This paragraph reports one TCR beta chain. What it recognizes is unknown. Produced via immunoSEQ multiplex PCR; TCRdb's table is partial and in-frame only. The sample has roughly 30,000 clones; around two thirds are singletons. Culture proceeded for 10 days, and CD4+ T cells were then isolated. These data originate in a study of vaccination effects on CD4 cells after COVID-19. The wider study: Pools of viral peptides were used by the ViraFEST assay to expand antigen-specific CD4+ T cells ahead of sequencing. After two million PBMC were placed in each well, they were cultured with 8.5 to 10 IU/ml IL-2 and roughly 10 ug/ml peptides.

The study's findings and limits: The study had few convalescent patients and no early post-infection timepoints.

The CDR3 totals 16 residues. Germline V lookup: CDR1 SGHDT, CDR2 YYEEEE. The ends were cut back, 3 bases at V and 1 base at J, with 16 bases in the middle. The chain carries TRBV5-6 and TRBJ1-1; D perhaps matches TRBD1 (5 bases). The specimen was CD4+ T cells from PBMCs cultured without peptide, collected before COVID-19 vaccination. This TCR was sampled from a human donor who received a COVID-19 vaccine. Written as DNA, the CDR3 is TGTGCCAGCAGCTCCGCGGGCAGGGTAAAGAACACTGAAGCTTTCTTT. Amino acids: CASSSAGRVKNTEAFF. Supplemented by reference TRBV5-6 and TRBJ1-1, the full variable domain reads DAGVTQSPTHLIKTRGQQVTLRCSPKSGHDTVSWYQQALGQGPQFIFQYYEEEERQRGNFPDRFSGHQFPNYSSELNVNALLLGDSALYLCASSSAGRVKNTEAFFGQGTRLTVV.